This TCR beta chain was sequenced in a study of blood T cell repertoires in COVID-19. Whole-study context: The origin of the acute and convalescent COVID-19 samples was the United States, Italy and Spain. In each case, the material was cDNA or gDNA derived from T cells, B-cell-depleted T cells, or PBMCs.

This CDR3 is 15 amino acids long. J gave up 5 bases and V 1 base, and 6 bases lay outside the gene matches. CDR1 and CDR2 (germline): SEHNR, FQNEAQ (reference sequence). Study processing details: Amplification of reference gene primers was used by the study to estimate nucleated cell counts. This table comes from immunoSEQ multiplex PCR, and its TCRdb copy is limited to in-frame clones, with some not included. V and J calls and clone size are those listed in that table; D and trimming were worked out from the DNA. Of some 260,000 clones in the sample, approximately 83% were seen once. The receptor's source is an elderly man with acute or convalescent COVID-19. The chain couples TRBV7-9 to TRBJ2-7, with TRBD2 matching over 9 bases. Sequences were obtained from peripheral blood. The CDR3 DNA is TGTGCCAGCAGCTTAGTCGCGGGAGGGCCTGACGAGCAGTACTTC. Its translation: CASSLVAGGPDEQYF.